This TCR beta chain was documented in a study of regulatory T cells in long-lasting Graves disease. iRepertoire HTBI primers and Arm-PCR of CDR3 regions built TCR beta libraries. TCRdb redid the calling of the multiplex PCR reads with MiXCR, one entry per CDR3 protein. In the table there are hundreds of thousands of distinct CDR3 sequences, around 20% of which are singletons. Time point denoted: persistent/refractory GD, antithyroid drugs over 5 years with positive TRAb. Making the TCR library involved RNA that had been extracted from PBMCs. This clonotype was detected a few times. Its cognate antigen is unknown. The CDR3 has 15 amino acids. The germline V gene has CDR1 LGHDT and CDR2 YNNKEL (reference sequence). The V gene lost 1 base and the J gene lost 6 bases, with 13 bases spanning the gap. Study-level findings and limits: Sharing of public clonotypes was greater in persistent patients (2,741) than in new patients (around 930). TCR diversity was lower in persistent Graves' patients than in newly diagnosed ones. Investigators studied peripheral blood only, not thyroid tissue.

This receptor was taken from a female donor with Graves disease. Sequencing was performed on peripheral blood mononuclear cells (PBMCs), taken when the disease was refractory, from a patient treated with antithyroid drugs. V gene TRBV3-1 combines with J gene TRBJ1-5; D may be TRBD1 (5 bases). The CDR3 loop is CASSQGGVGSQPQHF. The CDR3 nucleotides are TGTGCCAGCAGCCAAGGGGGGGTGGGGAGTCAGCCCCAGCATTTT.